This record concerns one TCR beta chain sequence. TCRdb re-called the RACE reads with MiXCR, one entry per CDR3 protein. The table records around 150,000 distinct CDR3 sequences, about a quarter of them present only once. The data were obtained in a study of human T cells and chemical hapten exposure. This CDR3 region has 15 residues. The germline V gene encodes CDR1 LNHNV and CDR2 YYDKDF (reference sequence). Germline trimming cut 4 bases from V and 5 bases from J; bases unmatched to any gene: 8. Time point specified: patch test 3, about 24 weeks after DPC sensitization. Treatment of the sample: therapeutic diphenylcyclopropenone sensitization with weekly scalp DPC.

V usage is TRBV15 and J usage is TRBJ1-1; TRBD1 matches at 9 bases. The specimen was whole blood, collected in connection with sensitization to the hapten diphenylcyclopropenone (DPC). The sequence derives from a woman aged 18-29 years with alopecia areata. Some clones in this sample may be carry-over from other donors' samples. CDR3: CATSIGGQGGTEAFF. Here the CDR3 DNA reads TGTGCCACCAGCATAGGGGGACAGGGCGGGACTGAAGCTTTCTTT.